This is a list of T cell receptor beta chains from one sample in a study of Tregs in tolerant kidney transplant recipients. The data were produced by immunoSEQ multiplex PCR, yet TCRdb's version contains in-frame clones alone and is incomplete. The sample carries 50,000 to 65,000 clones, around 87% recorded once. The source material was CD4+ T cells from blood (PBMCs), sampled 6 months after the transplant. The receptors originated from a human patient who received a combined kidney and bone marrow transplant. Some of these T cells may belong to the graft donor. CDR3s include the opening cysteine and the closing phenylalanine or tryptophan. The D gene is left open where the match is weak. Some rows mark clone size as missing; the rest say once, few, many or name a class of expanded clone.

J gene | V gene | D gene | clone size | CDR3 length | CDR3 DNA | CDR3 protein
TRBJ2-1 | TRBV10-3 | NA | NA | 14 | TGTGCCATCAGTGAAGCCGCCACCTACAATGAGCAGTTCTTC | CAISEAATYNEQFF
TRBJ1-1 | TRBV5-4 | TRBD1 | NA | 13 | TGTGCCAGCAGCCCGACAGGGGAGGGGGAAGCTTTCTTT | CASSPTGEGEAFF
TRBJ1-4 | TRBV5-5 | NA | NA | 14 | TGTGCCAGCAGCTTGTCCAGAAATAATGAAAAACTGTTTTTT | CASSLSRNNEKLFF
TRBJ2-7 | TRBV4-3 | TRBD2 | NA | 16 | TGCGCCAGCAGCCAAGACCTCCCTAGCGGGAGCTACGAGCAGTACTTC | CASSQDLPSGSYEQYF
TRBJ2-3 | TRBV6-4 | TRBD2 | NA | 15 | TGTGCCAGCAGTGTCGAACTAGCGGGAGAAGATACGCAGTATTTT | CASSVELAGEDTQYF
TRBJ2-7 | TRBV7-6 | NA | NA | 13 | TGTGCCAGCAGCGTCCGTCCCGCGGGGGAGCAGTACTTC | CASSVRPAGEQYF
TRBJ2-7 | TRBV4-1 | TRBD2 | NA | 16 | TGCGCCAGCAGCCAAGCGAGCGGGGGAAGAACCTACGAGCAGTACTTC | CASSQASGGRTYEQYF
TRBJ1-2 | TRBV29-1 | NA | NA | 14 | TGCAGCGTTGAATCGATGAGGGCTGGGTATGGCTACACCTTC | CSVESMRAGYGYTF
TRBJ2-5 | TRBV7-3 | TRBD2 | NA | 18 | TGTGCCAGCAGCGAACAGGGGGGACTAGCGGGGGGAGGAGAGACCCAGTACTTC | CASSEQGGLAGGGETQYF
TRBJ2-1 | TRBV4-2 | TRBD2 | NA | 19 | TGTGCCAGCAGCCAACCCAGATGGGGGGAGCGGGAGGTACGAAATGAGCAGTTCTTC | CASSQPRWGEREVRNEQFF
TRBJ1-1 | TRBV15 | TRBD1 | NA | 16 | TGTGCCACCAGCAGGGACAGGGCCGGAACGTACACTGAAGCTTTCTTT | CATSRDRAGTYTEAFF
TRBJ1-2 | TRBV19 | TRBD1 | NA | 16 | TGTGCCAGTAGCCCCACCACCGGGACAGGGGGTTATGGCTACACCTTC | CASSPTTGTGGYGYTF
TRBJ2-5 | TRBV10-3 | TRBD1 | NA | 14 | TGTGCCATCAGTAGACAGGGGGACCAAGAGACCCAGTACTTC | CAISRQGDQETQYF
TRBJ2-7 | TRBV19 | NA | NA | 13 | TGTGCCAGTAGTATAGGAGCCCGCTACGAGCAGTACTTC | CASSIGARYEQYF
TRBJ2-1 | TRBV21-1 | NA | NA | 13 | TGTGCCCCCGGGGTCCCCTTTTACAATGAGCAGTTCTTC | CAPGVPFYNEQFF
TRBJ2-3 | TRBV5-1 | TRBD2 | once | 16 | TGCGCCAGCAGCTTGGGAGCGGGGGTTAACACAGATACGCAGTATTTT | CASSLGAGVNTDTQYF
TRBJ2-4 | TRBV5-1 | TRBD1 | NA | 16 | TGCGCCAGCAGCTTGGCCCCGGACAGGGGACTAAACATTCAGTACTTC | CASSLAPDRGLNIQYF
TRBJ2-7 | TRBV7-3 | NA | NA | 13 | TGTGCCAGCAGCTTATTAGCCAGGGACGAGCAGTACTTC | CASSLLARDEQYF
TRBJ2-3 | TRBV4-2 | TRBD2 | NA | 17 | TGTGCCAGCAGCCAAAGTGGCCGGGGGGAGAGCACAGATACGCAGTATTTT | CASSQSGRGESTDTQYF
TRBJ2-2 | TRBV29-1 | TRBD1 | NA | 15 | TGCAGCGCTAGTCCCGGGACAGGAAACACCGGGGAGCTGTTTTTT | CSASPGTGNTGELFF
TRBJ1-4 | TRBV6-5 | NA | once | 15 | TGTGCCAGCAGTTACGGACAGCTCAATAATGAAAAACTGTTTTTT | CASSYGQLNNEKLFF
TRBJ2-5 | TRBV30 | NA | NA | 15 | TGTGCCTGGATCCTCCGGGACCTGCGGGGTGAGACCCAGTACTTC | CAWILRDLRGETQYF
TRBJ2-5 | TRBV7-9 | TRBD2 | once | 18 | TGTGCCAGCAGCTTAGGGGGGACTAGCGGGGGTGGGGTGAAGACCCAGTACTTC | CASSLGGTSGGGVKTQYF
TRBJ2-7 | TRBV30 | NA | NA | 11 | TGTGCCTGGAGTATCGGGTATGGGCAGTACTTC | CAWSIGYGQYF
TRBJ2-7 | TRBV5-1 | TRBD1 | NA | 15 | TGCGCCAGCAGCTTACAGACAGGGGCCTGGGAAGAGCAGTACTTC | CASSLQTGAWEEQYF
TRBJ2-5 | TRBV5-6 | NA | few | 14 | TGTGCCAGCAGCTTAGGGGGGGGCCTGGAGACCCAGTACTTC | CASSLGGGLETQYF
TRBJ2-7 | TRBV2 | NA | NA | 13 | TGTGCCAGCAGTAGCCGACGGGAGTACGAGCAGTACTTC | CASSSRREYEQYF
TRBJ1-2 | TRBV6-5 | TRBD1 | NA | 14 | TGTGCCAGCAGATCGCACCGGGACAGCTATGGCTACACCTTC | CASRSHRDSYGYTF
TRBJ2-6 | TRBV29-1 | NA | NA | 12 | TGCAGCGTTGTCTACTGGGCCAACGTCCTGACTTTC | CSVVYWANVLTF
TRBJ2-3 | TRBV19 | NA | NA | 13 | TGTGCCAGTAGTATACTTGGGCCAGATACGCAGTATTTT | CASSILGPDTQYF
TRBJ2-5 | TRBV11-2 | TRBD2 | NA | 17 | TGTGCCAGCGCTGATCGCACACTAGCGGGAGGGATAGAGACCCAGTACTTC | CASADRTLAGGIETQYF
TRBJ2-3 | TRBV5-1 | TRBD2 | NA | 17 | TGCGCCAGCTCCGAAGCGGGAGTACCCCTCGGGACAGATACGCAGTATTTT | CASSEAGVPLGTDTQYF
TRBJ1-4 | TRBV6-5 | NA | once | 15 | TGTGCCAGCAGCCCGGGATTTTCTACTAATGAAAAACTGTTTTTT | CASSPGFSTNEKLFF
TRBJ2-3 | TRBV6-1 | TRBD1 | NA | 16 | TGTGCCAGCAGTGAAGCTCATACAGGGGGCACAGATACGCAGTATTTT | CASSEAHTGGTDTQYF
TRBJ2-2 | TRBV9 | NA | few | 14 | TGTGCCAGCAGCGCCCGTATGAGTGGCGGGGAGCTGTTTTTT | CASSARMSGGELFF
TRBJ1-6 | TRBV7-2 | NA | NA | 14 | TGTGCCAGCGGACTGATCTCCTATAATTCACCCCTCCACTTT | CASGLISYNSPLHF
TRBJ2-3 | TRBV11-3 | TRBD2 | NA | 17 | TGTGCCAGCAGCTTACCCGGACTAGCGGGAGGAACAGATACGCAGTATTTT | CASSLPGLAGGTDTQYF
TRBJ2-1 | TRBV5-5 | TRBD1 | NA | 16 | TGTGCCAGCAGCTTGGCGACAGGGTTGGCCTACAATGAGCAGTTCTTC | CASSLATGLAYNEQFF
TRBJ2-1 | TRBV11-3 | TRBD1 | once | 15 | TGTGCCAGCAGCTTCCAGGGGGCTACCTACAATGAGCAGTTCTTC | CASSFQGATYNEQFF
TRBJ1-1 | TRBV9 | NA | NA | 13 | TGTGCCAGCAGCGTAGCAGGGGCGGATATAGCTTTCTTT | CASSVAGADIAFF
TRBJ1-5 | TRBV19 | TRBD1 | NA | 16 | TGTGCCAGTACCCCGACAGGGTCGTTACGCAATCAGCCCCAGCATTTT | CASTPTGSLRNQPQHF
TRBJ2-7 | TRBV7-9 | NA | NA | 13 | TGTGCCAGCACCCCGGGACACTTCTTCGAGCAGTACTTC | CASTPGHFFEQYF
TRBJ1-1 | TRBV7-3 | TRBD1 | NA | 13 | TGTGCCAGCAGCCGGACAGGGGGCACTGAAGCTTTCTTT | CASSRTGGTEAFF
TRBJ2-7 | TRBV6-1 | TRBD2 | NA | 14 | TGTGCCAGCAGCATCGAGCGGGGGGCTTACGAGCAGTACTTC | CASSIERGAYEQYF
TRBJ1-6 | TRBV23-1 | NA | NA | 18 | TGCGCCAGCAGTCCCAGGACAGAGTTAAGGAGCTATAATTCACCCCTCCACTTT | CASSPRTELRSYNSPLHF
TRBJ1-2 | TRBV11-2 | NA | once | 16 | TGTGCCAGCAGCTTCTTCGGGGGGACATCTAACTATGGCTACACCTTC | CASSFFGGTSNYGYTF
TRBJ2-1 | TRBV6-4 | TRBD2 | NA | 16 | TGTGCCAGCAGTTCCCGGACTAGCGGGGGTACGGGTGAGCAGTTCTTC | CASSSRTSGGTGEQFF
TRBJ2-3 | TRBV7-6 | NA | NA | 16 | TGTGCCAGCAGCTTTTTCGGGAGAATCCGCACAGATACGCAGTATTTT | CASSFFGRIRTDTQYF
TRBJ1-1 | TRBV5-1 | NA | NA | 15 | TGCGCCAGCAGCTTGGCGGACAGTACCAACACTGAAGCTTTCTTT | CASSLADSTNTEAFF
TRBJ2-2 | TRBV7-2 | NA | NA | 15 | TGTGCCAGCAGCCTCGGGACTGCGAACACCGGGGAGCTGTTTTTT | CASSLGTANTGELFF
TRBJ1-5 | TRBV27 | NA | NA | 14 | TGTGCCAGCAGTAATCGGAGAAGCAATCAGCCCCAGCATTTT | CASSNRRSNQPQHF